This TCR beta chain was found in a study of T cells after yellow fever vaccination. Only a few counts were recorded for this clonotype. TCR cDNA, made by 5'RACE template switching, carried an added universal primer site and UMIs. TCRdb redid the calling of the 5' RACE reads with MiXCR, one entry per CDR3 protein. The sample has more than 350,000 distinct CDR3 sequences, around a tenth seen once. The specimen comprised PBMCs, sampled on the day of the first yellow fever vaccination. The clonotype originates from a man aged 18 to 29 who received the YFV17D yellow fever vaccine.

Here the CDR3 DNA reads TGCGCCAGCAGCTTGGCCGGGACAGGGGGAGACGAGCAGTACTTC. Protein: CASSLAGTGGDEQYF. The chain combines TRBV5-1 with TRBJ2-7, with 11 bases matching TRBD1. CDR3 size: 15 residues. With V trimmed by 0 bases and J by 5 bases, 4 bases remained unmatched. Germline V gene lookup returns CDR1 SGHRS and CDR2 YFSETQ.